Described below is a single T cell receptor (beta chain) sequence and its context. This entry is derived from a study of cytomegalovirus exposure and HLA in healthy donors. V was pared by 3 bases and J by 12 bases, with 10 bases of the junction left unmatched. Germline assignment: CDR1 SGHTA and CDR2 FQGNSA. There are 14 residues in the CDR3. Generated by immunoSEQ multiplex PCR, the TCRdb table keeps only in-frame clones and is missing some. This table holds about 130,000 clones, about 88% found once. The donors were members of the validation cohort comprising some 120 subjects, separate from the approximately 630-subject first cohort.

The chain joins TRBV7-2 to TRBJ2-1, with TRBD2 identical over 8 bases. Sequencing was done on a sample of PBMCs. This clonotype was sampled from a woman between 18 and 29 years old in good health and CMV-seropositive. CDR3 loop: CASSFWRAGEGQFF. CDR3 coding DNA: TGTGCCAGCAGCTTTTGGCGAGCGGGGGAGGGGCAGTTCTTC.